This T cell receptor (beta chain) was retrieved from a study of siplizumab effects on memory and regulatory T cells. Turning to this clone: Distinct nucleotide sequences in the sample also encode this CDR3.

The CDR3 is made up of 14 amino acids. Germline trimming cut 5 bases from V and 2 bases from J; bases unmatched to any gene: 5. Germline V gene lookup returns CDR1 LNHDA and CDR2 SQIVND (reference sequence). Libraries were prepared by immunoSEQ multiplex PCR; TCRdb keeps only in-frame clonotypes and omits some of them. The table lists tens of thousands of clones, 91% of them singletons, with 25% to 35% in the top ten. This clonotype was obtained from a human donor in good health. V is TRBV19 and J is TRBJ2-7; 8 bases line up with TRBD1. Material: CD8+ T cells sorted from blood. CDR3 loop: CASSLGTGAYEQYF. DNA of the CDR3: TGTGCCAGTAGTCTCGGGACAGGCGCCTACGAGCAGTACTTC.